The T cell receptor beta chain under discussion was sequenced for a study of early T cells in non-severe SARS-CoV-2 infection. The CDR3 consists of 12 residues. The V gene's germline CDR1 is LNHNV and CDR2 YYDKDF (reference sequence). Trimming removed 0 bases at V and 4 bases at J, with 1 base between. The sample holds many counts of this clonotype. Using its own MiXCR run on the 5' RACE reads, TCRdb lists one record per CDR3 protein. This table has some 30,000 distinct CDR3 sequences, approximately 4.6% appearing once. Sequencing was performed on whole blood. This TCR derives from an adult who was a healthcare worker with PCR-confirmed SARS-CoV-2 infection or an uninfected control (not recorded which). The rearrangement links TRBV15 to TRBJ1-5; D remains ambiguous. The CDR3 sequence: CATSRDNQPQHF. CDR3 in DNA: TGTGCCACCAGCAGAGATAATCAGCCCCAGCATTTT.